These T cell receptor beta chains were read from a single sample in a study of blood T cell repertoires in COVID-19. Here immunoSEQ multiplex PCR was the method, and the copy in TCRdb shows in-frame clones only, minus some. The repertoire holds about 260,000 clones, 80% to 90% seen once, with 2.4% in the top ten. Sequencing was carried out using PBMCs or T cells enriched from blood (not recorded which). Every receptor here comes from a woman aged 18-29 years who had recovered from COVID-19. CDR3s include the opening cysteine and the closing phenylalanine or tryptophan. The D gene is left open where the match is weak. Clone sizes are given selectively: once, few, many, or a class where the clone is expanded.

j_gene: TRBJ1-1; d_gene: TRBD1; abundance: .; len: 16; v_gene: TRBV2; CDR3aa: CASRRDRADLNTEAFF; CDR3nt: TGTGCCAGCAGGAGGGACAGGGCTGACTTGAACACTGAAGCTTTCTTT
j_gene: TRBJ1-2; d_gene: .; abundance: .; len: 12; v_gene: TRBV24-1; CDR3aa: CATSRPGGGYTF; CDR3nt: TGTGCCACCTCTCGGCCCGGAGGCGGCTACACCTTC
j_gene: TRBJ2-2; d_gene: TRBD1; abundance: .; len: 16; v_gene: TRBV7-2; CDR3aa: CASSLGTGSFTGELFF; CDR3nt: TGTGCCAGCAGCTTAGGGACAGGGTCGTTCACCGGGGAGCTGTTTTTT
j_gene: TRBJ2-3; d_gene: .; abundance: .; len: 14; v_gene: TRBV19; CDR3aa: CASSDPGSLDTQYF; CDR3nt: TGTGCCAGTAGTGATCCGGGATCCCTAGATACGCAGTATTTT
j_gene: TRBJ2-3; d_gene: .; abundance: .; len: 12; v_gene: TRBV6-2/TRBV6-3; CDR3aa: CASSSSTDTQYF; CDR3nt: TGTGCCAGCAGCTCTAGCACAGATACGCAGTATTTT
j_gene: TRBJ1-4; d_gene: TRBD1; abundance: once; len: 15; v_gene: TRBV28; CDR3aa: CASSLSGQGDEKLFF; CDR3nt: TGTGCCAGCAGTCTCTCCGGACAGGGTGATGAAAAACTGTTTTTT
j_gene: TRBJ2-3; d_gene: TRBD2; abundance: .; len: 13; v_gene: TRBV10-3; CDR3aa: CASSGGQTDTQYF; CDR3nt: TGTGCCAGTAGCGGGGGGCAAACAGATACGCAGTATTTT
j_gene: TRBJ1-2; d_gene: TRBD1; abundance: once; len: 15; v_gene: TRBV28; CDR3aa: CASSSTQGADYGYTF; CDR3nt: TGTGCCAGCAGTTCCACACAGGGGGCGGACTATGGCTACACCTTC
j_gene: TRBJ1-6; d_gene: .; abundance: .; len: 16; v_gene: TRBV7-2; CDR3aa: CASSSVGWERDSPLHF; CDR3nt: TGTGCCAGCAGCTCAGTGGGTTGGGAGCGGGATTCACCCCTCCACTTT
j_gene: TRBJ2-7; d_gene: TRBD2; abundance: .; len: 16; v_gene: TRBV3-1/TRBV3-2; CDR3aa: CASSPALAGITYEQYF; CDR3nt: TGTGCCAGCAGCCCCGCCCTAGCGGGGATCACCTACGAGCAGTACTTC
j_gene: TRBJ2-1; d_gene: .; abundance: .; len: 17; v_gene: TRBV11-2; CDR3aa: CASSLTGGGYSYNEQFF; CDR3nt: TGTGCCAGCAGCTTAACGGGAGGGGGCTACTCCTACAATGAGCAGTTCTTC
j_gene: TRBJ2-3; d_gene: TRBD1; abundance: .; len: 14; v_gene: TRBV27; CDR3aa: CASSRDSGTDTQYF; CDR3nt: TGTGCCAGCAGCCGGGACAGCGGCACAGATACGCAGTATTTT
j_gene: TRBJ1-2; d_gene: TRBD1; abundance: once; len: 13; v_gene: TRBV15; CDR3aa: CATSTPGGWGYTF; CDR3nt: TGTGCCACCAGCACACCAGGGGGTTGGGGCTACACCTTC
j_gene: TRBJ2-5; d_gene: TRBD2; abundance: .; len: 16; v_gene: TRBV5-1; CDR3aa: CASSKLPSGGEETQYF; CDR3nt: TGCGCCAGCAGCAAATTACCTAGCGGGGGGGAGGAGACCCAGTACTTC
j_gene: TRBJ1-2; d_gene: TRBD1; abundance: .; len: 13; v_gene: TRBV27; CDR3aa: CASSPGTGRGYTF; CDR3nt: TGTGCCAGCAGTCCCGGGACAGGGAGAGGCTACACCTTC
j_gene: TRBJ2-5; d_gene: .; abundance: .; len: 14; v_gene: TRBV10-3; CDR3aa: CAIRLGQEQETQYF; CDR3nt: TGTGCCATCAGGCTGGGGCAGGAACAAGAGACCCAGTACTTC
j_gene: TRBJ1-6; d_gene: TRBD1; abundance: .; len: 15; v_gene: TRBV7-9; CDR3aa: CASSSRQGGNSPLHF; CDR3nt: TGTGCCAGCAGCTCCAGACAGGGTGGGAATTCACCCCTCCACTTT
j_gene: TRBJ1-2; d_gene: .; abundance: .; len: 10; v_gene: TRBV29-1; CDR3aa: CSADGDGYTF; CDR3nt: TGCAGCGCCGACGGGGATGGCTACACCTTC
j_gene: TRBJ1-5; d_gene: TRBD1; abundance: .; len: 16; v_gene: TRBV2; CDR3aa: CASSPDRVGSNQPQHF; CDR3nt: TGTGCCAGCAGCCCGGACAGGGTGGGGAGCAATCAGCCCCAGCATTTT
j_gene: TRBJ2-3; d_gene: TRBD2; abundance: .; len: 14; v_gene: TRBV27; CDR3aa: CASSFASGGNTQYF; CDR3nt: TGTGCCAGCAGTTTTGCTAGCGGGGGGAATACGCAGTATTTT
j_gene: TRBJ1-3; d_gene: .; abundance: once; len: 14; v_gene: TRBV7-2; CDR3aa: CASSRLVQGNTIYF; CDR3nt: TGTGCCAGCAGCCGTTTAGTACAGGGAAACACCATATATTTT
j_gene: TRBJ2-7; d_gene: TRBD2; abundance: .; len: 16; v_gene: TRBV27; CDR3aa: CASSSGLAGGTYEQYF; CDR3nt: TGTGCCAGCAGTTCGGGACTAGCGGGGGGAACCTACGAGCAGTACTTC
j_gene: TRBJ2-1; d_gene: .; abundance: once; len: 16; v_gene: TRBV28; CDR3aa: CASTPGDSYSYNEQFF; CDR3nt: TGTGCCAGCACCCCGGGGGACTCCTACTCCTACAATGAGCAGTTCTTC
j_gene: TRBJ2-3; d_gene: .; abundance: .; len: 13; v_gene: TRBV18; CDR3aa: CASSPDSGPTQYF; CDR3nt: TGTGCCAGCTCCCCGGACTCCGGCCCTACGCAGTATTTT
j_gene: TRBJ1-1; d_gene: .; abundance: .; len: 15; v_gene: TRBV5-1; CDR3aa: CASSLDRAMNTEAFF; CDR3nt: TGCGCCAGCAGCTTGGACAGGGCCATGAACACTGAAGCTTTCTTT
j_gene: TRBJ2-2; d_gene: .; abundance: .; len: 14; v_gene: TRBV19; CDR3aa: CASSRTVDTGELFF; CDR3nt: TGTGCCAGTAGCCGGACAGTAGACACCGGGGAGCTGTTTTTT
j_gene: TRBJ2-5; d_gene: .; abundance: once; len: 12; v_gene: TRBV7-9; CDR3aa: CASSLVGGTQYF; CDR3nt: TGTGCCAGCAGCTTAGTGGGGGGGACCCAGTACTTC
j_gene: TRBJ1-3; d_gene: .; abundance: .; len: 17; v_gene: TRBV10-1; CDR3aa: CASSERERGWSGNTIYF; CDR3nt: TGCGCCAGCAGTGAGAGGGAGAGGGGGTGGTCTGGAAACACCATATATTTT
j_gene: TRBJ1-6; d_gene: .; abundance: .; len: 15; v_gene: TRBV19; CDR3aa: CASRAGTSYNSPLHF; CDR3nt: TGTGCCAGTAGAGCCGGGACATCCTATAATTCACCCCTCCACTTT
j_gene: TRBJ1-1; d_gene: TRBD1; abundance: .; len: 14; v_gene: TRBV6-5; CDR3aa: CALHRGSLNTEAFF; CDR3nt: TGTGCCTTACACAGGGGGTCGCTGAACACTGAAGCTTTCTTT
j_gene: TRBJ2-7; d_gene: .; abundance: few; len: 13; v_gene: TRBV6-4; CDR3aa: CASSDPECYEQYF; CDR3nt: TGTGCCAGCAGTGACCCTGAGTGCTACGAGCAGTACTTC
j_gene: TRBJ1-2; d_gene: .; abundance: .; len: 14; v_gene: TRBV2; CDR3aa: CASRGEGLSHGYTF; CDR3nt: TGTGCCAGCAGGGGGGAGGGACTTTCCCATGGCTACACCTTC
j_gene: TRBJ1-2; d_gene: TRBD1; abundance: .; len: 15; v_gene: TRBV10-3; CDR3aa: CAISSLTDRNYGYTF; CDR3nt: TGTGCCATCAGTTCTCTTACGGACAGGAACTATGGCTACACCTTC
j_gene: TRBJ2-3; d_gene: .; abundance: few; len: 15; v_gene: TRBV6-2/TRBV6-3; CDR3aa: CASSVRRGASNTQYF; CDR3nt: TGTGCCAGCAGCGTTCGGCGCGGCGCGTCGAATACGCAGTATTTT
j_gene: TRBJ1-3; d_gene: .; abundance: once; len: 12; v_gene: TRBV7-9; CDR3aa: CASSFEADTIYF; CDR3nt: TGTGCCAGCAGCTTCGAGGCAGACACCATATATTTT
j_gene: TRBJ1-2; d_gene: .; abundance: once; len: 13; v_gene: TRBV30; CDR3aa: CAWAPDRIYGYTF; CDR3nt: TGTGCCTGGGCCCCTGACAGGATCTATGGCTACACCTTC
j_gene: TRBJ1-1; d_gene: TRBD1; abundance: .; len: 16; v_gene: TRBV2; CDR3aa: CASSWPRQGAHTEAFF; CDR3nt: TGTGCCAGCAGCTGGCCCCGACAGGGGGCGCACACTGAAGCTTTCTTT
j_gene: TRBJ1-5; d_gene: .; abundance: .; len: 15; v_gene: TRBV5-1; CDR3aa: CASSLGTGHNQPQHF; CDR3nt: TGCGCCAGCAGCTTGGGTACAGGGCACAATCAGCCCCAGCATTTT
j_gene: TRBJ2-1; d_gene: TRBD2; abundance: .; len: 16; v_gene: TRBV19; CDR3aa: CASTAAGGGTYNEQFF; CDR3nt: TGTGCCAGTACTGCCGCGGGGGGGGGCACCTACAATGAGCAGTTCTTC